The subject of this entry is one T cell receptor (beta chain). The target antigen is unknown. This table comes from immunoSEQ multiplex PCR, and its TCRdb copy is limited to in-frame clones, with some not included. Among 75,000 to 100,000 clones listed, over 75% were seen once. These data originate in a study of T cell responses to AZD1222 COVID-19 vaccine. The CDR3 has 16 residues. Germline CDR1 KGHSH, CDR2 LQKENI. V dropped 4 bases and J dropped 2; count of bases not matched to a gene: 5. Study observations and caveats: Vaccine-associated CD4 TCRs spanned spike, dominant at 160-218 and 743-854. Most donors were white British and more were female, and clonal diversity was possibly underestimated. Baseline serology detected seropositivity in only a handful of AZD1222 recipients.

This receptor was taken from an adult in good health. The chain uses TRBV18 and TRBJ2-3; 11 nucleotides line up with TRBD2. Specimen: peripheral blood, collected on day 0 of AZD1222 vaccination. CDR3 bases: TGTGCCAGCTCACAACGACTAGCGGGGCTCACAGATACGCAGTATTTT. It is translated as CASSQRLAGLTDTQYF.